This entry lists 8 T cell receptor beta chains sequenced from one sample in a study of cytomegalovirus exposure and HLA in healthy donors. The study ran its PCR with 60 Vbeta and 13 Jbeta primers. Clones were read by immunoSEQ multiplex PCR, and TCRdb kept only the in-frame ones, dropping some. The table shows 130,000 or so clones, with 66% occurring only once. Sample: PBMCs. The receptors come from a woman aged 55 to 70 in good health and CMV-seronegative.

This chain connects TRBV5-6 to TRBJ2-5, with TRBD1 matching over 8 bases. The ends lost 2 bases at V and 4 bases at J; junction bases unmatched: 10. Germline V gene lookup returns CDR1 SGHDT and CDR2 YYEEEE. The CDR3 is made up of 16 amino acids. For the CDR3, the DNA is TGTGCCAGCAGCTTAAACAGGGGGACGGGAATAGAGACCCAGTACTTC. It encodes CASSLNRGTGIETQYF.

V usage is TRBV5-6 and J usage is TRBJ2-3, with 12 bases aligning to TRBD2. With 4 bases clipped from V and 8 bases from J, the junction kept 8 bases outside the gene matches. CDR3 length: 15 residues. The germline V gene encodes CDR1 SGHDT and CDR2 YYEEEE. The CDR3 here is CASSLPSGGAGTQYF. DNA for the CDR3: TGTGCCAGCAGCCTTCCTAGCGGGGGGGCGGGTACGCAGTATTTT. Full variable domain (outside the CDR3, taken from reference TRBV5-6 and TRBJ2-3): DAGVTQSPTHLIKTRGQQVTLRCSPKSGHDTVSWYQQALGQGPQFIFQYYEEEERQRGNFPDRFSGHQFPNYSSELNVNALLLGDSALYLCASSLPSGGAGTQYFGPGTRLTVL.

The chain is built from TRBV9 and TRBJ2-1, with TRBD1 matching 7 bases. The V gene's germline CDR1 is SGDLS and CDR2 YYNGEE. Germline trimming cut 4 bases from V and 1 base from J; bases unmatched to any gene: 8. There are 16 residues in the CDR3. This chain's CDR3 is CASSFQTGRSYNEQFF. CDR3 nucleotides: TGTGCCAGCAGCTTCCAGACAGGGCGATCCTACAATGAGCAGTTCTTC.

This clone was picked up many times. The chain joins TRBV6-5 to TRBJ2-2, with D maybe TRBD1 (5 bases). Per germline, CDR1 MNHEY and CDR2 SVGAGI. Between the trimmed V and J ends, which lost 2 bases and 7 bases, there was a span of 8 bases. The CDR3 is made up of 13 amino acids. In DNA, the CDR3 is TGTGCCAGCAGTTACGGGGCAGTCGGGGAGCTGTTTTTT. Translated, it gives CASSYGAVGELFF.

This clone has only one observation. The chain employs TRBV10-3 and TRBJ2-3, with 7 bases identical to TRBD2. CDR3 length equals 14 residues. V gave up 7 bases and J gave up 3 bases; unmatched junction bases: 7. CDR1 and CDR2 from the germline V gene are ENHRY and SYGVKD. This chain's CDR3 is CAIMGDGGTDTQYF. DNA of the CDR3: TGTGCCATCATGGGTGACGGGGGGACAGATACGCAGTATTTT.

The genes are TRBV28 and TRBJ2-1; a weak D match, TRBD2 (6 bases). V lost 7 bases, J lost 14 bases, and 15 bases lay in between. Germline lookup yields CDR1 MDHEN and CDR2 SYDVKM. The CDR3 extends over 11 amino acids. The CDR3 sequence: CASKGGVVEFF. The DNA for the CDR3 is TGTGCCAGCAAAGGCGGGGTGGTAGAGTTCTTC.

V gene TRBV9 combines with J gene TRBJ1-3; weak D call: TRBD1 (6 bases). The CDR3 sequence is 15 residues long. The germline V and J ends were trimmed by 1 base and 0 bases, with 8 bases remaining between them. Germline CDR1 SGDLS, CDR2 YYNGEE. This chain's CDR3 is CASSVLDSSGNTIYF. The CDR3 bases are TGTGCCAGCAGCGTATTGGACAGCTCTGGAAACACCATATATTTT.

A few counts support this clone. The chain employs TRBV7-3 and TRBJ2-3; D unclear. The germline V gene encodes CDR1 SGHTA and CDR2 FQGTGA. The CDR3 sequence is 13 residues long. The V and J ends lost 2 bases and 1 base respectively, with 4 bases between them. The CDR3 reads CASSLLRTDTQYF. CDR3 coding DNA: TGTGCCAGCAGCTTACTACGCACAGATACGCAGTATTTT.